The 18 T cell receptor beta chains presented below share a single source sample, sequenced in a study of shared clonotypes between healthy human individuals. Using immunoSEQ multiplex PCR, the repertoire was profiled, and TCRdb retains in-frame clones only, with some absent. Seen here are roughly 2.6 million clones, just over 90% observed once, and the top ten hold roughly 0.14%. What was sequenced was naive CD4+ T cells sorted from blood. Subset specified: CD45RA+ positively selected. Receptors originate from a man younger than 35 in good health.

CDR3 sequence: CASSRGAGGNIQYF. The CDR3 DNA reads as TGTGCCAGCAGCCGAGGCGCGGGGGGTAACATTCAGTACTTC. The V gene is TRBV4-2, the J gene TRBJ2-4; 8 nucleotides align to TRBD2. The CDR3 covers 14 residues. J gave up 7 bases and V 4 bases, and 6 bases lay outside the gene matches. Per the germline V gene, CDR1 is LGHNA and CDR2 is YNFKEQ.

This chain connects TRBV5-4 to TRBJ1-2, with D unresolved. There are 13 residues in the CDR3. Germline lookup yields CDR1 SGHNT and CDR2 YYREEE (reference sequence). Trimming removed 2 bases at V and 7 bases at J, with 12 bases between. For the CDR3, the DNA is TGTGCCAGCAGCTTAGAAACAGTTATTGGCTACACCTTC. It codes for CASSLETVIGYTF.

The CDR3 nucleotides are TGTGCCAGCTCAGCATCAGGGGGGGGGACTCACATGAACACTGAAGCTTTCTTT. Translating it yields CASSASGGGTHMNTEAFF. This chain connects TRBV18 to TRBJ1-1; TRBD1 matches at 7 bases. Germline V gene data show CDR1 as KGHSH and CDR2 as LQKENI. V shed 5 bases, J shed 0 bases, and the junction held 15 bases outside the gene matches. The CDR3 has 18 amino acids.

This chain joins TRBV25-1 and TRBJ1-5; D ambiguous. In germline, CDR1 is MGHDK, CDR2 SYGVNS. This CDR3 spans 12 amino acids. The germline V and J ends were trimmed by 8 bases and 3 bases, with 8 bases remaining between them. The CDR3 DNA reads TGTGCCAGCCAGGAGTACAATCAGCCCCAGCATTTT. Residues: CASQEYNQPQHF.

The sample holds one count of this clone. The gene calls are TRBV27 and TRBJ2-3, with D tentatively TRBD1 (6 bases). The CDR3 totals 16 residues. V shed 5 bases and J shed 2 bases, with 17 bases lying between them. CDR1 and CDR2 (germline): MNHEY, SMNVEV (reference sequence). CDR3 in DNA: TGTGCCAGCAGTCCCCGGCCACAGGGTTCCACAGATACGCAGTATTTT. It codes for CASSPRPQGSTDTQYF.

As DNA, the CDR3 is TGTGCCAGCAGCTTAGGATACGCAGGTTCCTACGAGCAGTACTTC. Amino acids: CASSLGYAGSYEQYF. The genes are TRBV7-3 and TRBJ2-5, with no clear D. The end of the DNA aligns better with TRBJ2-7, so the J call may be wrong. The germline gives CDR1 SGHTA, CDR2 FQGTGA. The CDR3 has 15 residues.

V and J are TRBV7-8 and TRBJ2-2; 12 bases align to TRBD2. J gave up 4 bases and V 5 bases, and 8 bases lay outside the gene matches. Germline V CDR1 and CDR2: SGHVS, FQNEAQ. This CDR3 spans 17 amino acids. CDR3 sequence: CASSPRLAGAFTGELFF. The CDR3 nucleotides are TGTGCCAGCAGCCCACGACTAGCGGGAGCGTTCACCGGGGAGCTGTTTTTT.

The chain links TRBV5-1 to TRBJ2-5, with TRBD1 as a possible D gene (6 bases). Germline CDR1 is SGHRS and CDR2 is YFSETQ. Trimming stripped 0 bases from V and 3 bases from J, with 12 bases between. This CDR3 is 15 amino acids long. CDR3 DNA sequence: TGCGCCAGCAGCTTGGTCCAGGGGAAGGAAGAGACCCAGTACTTC. Encoded protein: CASSLVQGKEETQYF.

J is TRBJ2-4 and V is TRBV28; the match to TRBD2 covers 9 bases. Germline V gene data show CDR1 as MDHEN and CDR2 as SYDVKM. V lost 7 bases and J lost 6; bases outside the gene matches: 10. The CDR3 is 15 amino acids. The CDR3 nucleotides read TGTGCCAGCAACGGCGGGGGGGCCAACTCAAACATTCAGTACTTC. It yields the protein CASNGGGANSNIQYF.

The chain joins TRBV10-2 to TRBJ2-5; 11 bases agree with TRBD1. V trimming: 8 bases; J trimming: 5 bases; junction bases outside the gene matches: 7. Germline V gives CDR1 WSHSY, CDR2 SAAADI. The CDR3 has 14 amino acids. Here the CDR3 DNA reads TGCGCCAGCTCTTGGACAGGGGGCATGGAGACCCAGTACTTC. It yields the protein CASSWTGGMETQYF.

This rearrangement joins TRBV19 to TRBJ1-2; D is uncertain. Trimming left V 7 bases short and J 10 bases short, with 16 bases between. Germline CDR1 reads LNHDA; CDR2 reads SQIVND (reference sequence). The CDR3 is made up of 12 amino acids. CDR3 in amino acids: CASKGTSGAYTF. CDR3 coding DNA: TGTGCCAGTAAAGGAACCTCCGGCGCCTACACCTTC.

In its sample, this clone was seen once. This chain links TRBV7-4 with TRBJ1-1; D ambiguous. This CDR3 contains 14 residues. CDR1 is SGHVT and CDR2 is SQSDAQ in the germline V gene. Trimming shortened V by 3 bases and J by 2 bases, and 10 bases separated the two germline ends. The chain's CDR3 is CASSFTEKNTEAFF. The CDR3 bases are TGTGCCAGCAGCTTTACAGAGAAAAACACTGAAGCTTTCTTT.

The chain recombines TRBV11-3 with TRBJ2-3; D gene ambiguous. The germline V gene has CDR1 SGHNT and CDR2 YENEEA. This CDR3 comprises 16 residues. V lost 4 bases and J 5 bases, leaving 19 bases between the germline ends. CDR3 amino acids: CASSSGISANLDTQYF. CDR3 nucleotide sequence: TGTGCCAGCAGCTCAGGAATATCAGCAAATTTAGATACGCAGTATTTT.

The chain employs TRBV29-1 and TRBJ2-1; TRBD2 is a possible D gene (7 bases). CDR1 and CDR2 from the germline V gene are SQVTM and ANQGSEA. The V end lost 1 base, the J end lost 10 bases, and 17 bases lay between the germline ends. This CDR3 comprises 14 residues. DNA for the CDR3: TGCAGCGTTGAAGGGTTGCGGGGGCCTGAGGAGCAGTTCTTC. It is translated as CSVEGLRGPEEQFF.

On this clone: Mismatch with germline at one junction end may stem from a read error. This chain connects TRBV7-2 to TRBJ2-1; 10 bases match TRBD2. Germline loops: CDR1 SGHTA, CDR2 FQGNSA. CDR3 length equals 15 residues. The DNA of the CDR3 is TGTGCCAGCAGGTTAGCGGGAGGAACTAACAATGAGCAGTTCTTC. It translates to CASRLAGGTNNEQFF.

The chain combines TRBV6-6 with TRBJ2-5; weak D call: TRBD2 (5 bases). Germline loops: CDR1 MNHNY, CDR2 SVGAGI (reference sequence). V lost 5 bases, J lost 5 bases, and 15 bases lay in between. The CDR3 spans 14 residues. CDR3 protein: CASSGPPRGETQYF. CDR3 nucleotide sequence: TGTGCCAGCAGTGGACCCCCGCGCGGGGAGACCCAGTACTTC.

This chain uses TRBV6-6 with TRBJ2-7; the D gene is possibly TRBD2 (7 bases). CDR3 length equals 16 residues. Trimming cost V 8 bases and J 7 bases, with 27 bases left between them. Per germline, CDR1 MNHNY and CDR2 SVGAGI (reference sequence). CDR3 nucleotide sequence: TGTGCCAGCTACCCTCGGGGGGCAGGGCTGGTTTGGGAGCAGTACTTC. Its translation is CASYPRGAGLVWEQYF.

V is TRBV19 and J is TRBJ2-5, with 8 bases fitting TRBD2. The junction had 5 bases not matched to a gene; V was cut back by 5 bases and J by 3 bases. Germline V gene data show CDR1 as LNHDA and CDR2 as SQIVND (reference sequence). The CDR3 runs 14 residues. The CDR3 sequence: CASSGLAKEETQYF. CDR3 DNA: TGTGCCAGTAGTGGACTAGCTAAGGAAGAGACCCAGTACTTC.